The entry that follows covers one T cell receptor beta chain sequence. Sequenced by immunoSEQ multiplex PCR; TCRdb stores in-frame clones only, minus some. The top ten hold 16% of the sample, which has around 130,000 clones, about 82% seen once. CDR1 and CDR2 (germline): LNHDA, SQIVND (reference sequence). Trimming took off 6 bases at V and 5 bases at J, with 23 bases between the two ends. The CDR3 is 17 amino acids. The source of the sample is a study of blood T cell repertoires in COVID-19. Study summary: Acute and convalescent COVID-19 specimens originated in the United States, Italy and Spain.

Sequencing was done on a sample of peripheral blood. The gene calls are TRBV19 and TRBJ2-4; D is possibly TRBD2 (7 bases). The TCR originated in a man between 60 and 75 years old with active or convalescent COVID-19. CDR3 loop: CASSQIRGRGGENIQYF. CDR3 DNA: TGTGCCAGTAGCCAAATAAGGGGCAGGGGAGGGGAAAACATTCAGTACTTC.